Below are 26 T cell receptor beta chains sequenced from a single sample in a study of cytomegalovirus exposure and HLA in healthy donors. 13 Jbeta primers and 60 Vbeta primers were used for the PCR. Some clones are missing from TCRdb's copy, which holds only in-frame ones; the method was immunoSEQ multiplex PCR. This sample has 200,000 or so clones; around 80% occur once, and the top ten carry around 2.1%. Sequencing was performed on PBMCs. The source is a woman younger than 35 in good health and CMV-seropositive.

V usage is TRBV7-9 and J usage is TRBJ2-1; 13 bases agree with TRBD2. The CDR3 runs 16 residues. V trimming: 4 bases; J trimming: 9 bases; junction bases outside the gene matches: 9. Germline V lookup: CDR1 SEHNR, CDR2 FQNEAQ (reference sequence). CDR3 region: CASSSGLAGAYSEQFF. The CDR3 nucleotides are TGTGCCAGCAGCTCCGGACTAGCGGGGGCCTATAGTGAGCAGTTCTTC.

The chain has TRBV2 and TRBJ2-3; possibly TRBD2 for D (5 bases). The length of the CDR3 is 13 residues. In germline, CDR1 is SNHLY, CDR2 FYNNEI. The V end lost 7 bases, the J end lost 3 bases, and 11 bases lay between the germline ends. The CDR3 protein is CASTEVATDTQYF. For the CDR3, the DNA is TGTGCCAGCACTGAGGTAGCGACAGATACGCAGTATTTT.

The chain employs TRBV9 and TRBJ2-7; D is perhaps TRBD1 (6 bases). The V and J ends lost 10 bases and 6 bases respectively, with 14 bases between them. Per the germline V gene, CDR1 is SGDLS and CDR2 is YYNGEE. CDR3 size: 11 residues. The CDR3 here is CAARGAGEQYV. CDR3 DNA: TGTGCCGCCAGGGGAGCCGGCGAGCAGTACGTC.

With respect to this clone: Relative to the germline gene, one junction end is altered; a read error may explain this. The genes are TRBV7-9 and TRBJ2-3; TRBD1 agrees at 8 bases. The CDR3 totals 16 residues. Germline lookup yields CDR1 SEHNR and CDR2 FQNEAQ (reference sequence). CDR3 DNA: TGTTCCAGCAGCCCGCTGGCCGGACAGGGTGAAGATACGCAGTATTTT. Its protein is CSSSPLAGQGEDTQYF.

This clone was seen only a few times. The V and J genes are TRBV30 and TRBJ1-5; D might be TRBD1 (6 bases). With 7 bases removed from V and 5 bases from J, the gap between germline ends came to 15 bases. Per the germline V gene, CDR1 is GTSNPN and CDR2 is SVGIG (reference sequence). CDR3 length: 13 amino acids. CDR3 amino acids: CALSQGLDQPQHF. The DNA of the CDR3 is TGTGCCTTATCACAGGGTCTGGATCAGCCCCAGCATTTT.

The rearrangement joins TRBV4-2 to TRBJ2-1; a weak D match, TRBD1 (6 bases). The CDR3 extends over 13 amino acids. Germline V gives CDR1 LGHNA, CDR2 YNFKEQ. Trimming pared 1 base from V and 7 bases from J, leaving 8 bases between. In nucleotides, the CDR3 is TGTGCCAGCAGCCAAGCACAGGGTAATGAGCAGTTCTTC. Its protein is CASSQAQGNEQFF.

The CDR3 bases are TGTGCCAGCAGTGAAATGGGACTAGCGGGGGAGTTAGCCAAAAACATTCAGTACTTC. It codes for CASSEMGLAGELAKNIQYF. The chain couples TRBV6-1 to TRBJ2-4, with TRBD2 matching 14 bases. With V trimmed by 2 bases and J by 0 bases, 6 bases remained unmatched. Germline V gene sequence: CDR1 MNHNS, CDR2 SASEGT. The CDR3 length is 19 residues.

Written as DNA, the CDR3 is TGTGCCAGCAGAACTAACTCAGATACGCAGTATTTT. It codes for CASRTNSDTQYF. V usage is TRBV11-2 and J usage is TRBJ2-3; no clear D. Germline values: CDR1 SGHAT, CDR2 FQNNGV. The V gene lost 6 bases and the J gene lost 4 bases, with 8 bases spanning the gap. The CDR3 length is 12 residues.

This clone has only a few counts. The CDR3 bases are TGTGCCAGCAGCCCCGGGACATCCAAAGAGACCCAGTACTTC. This codes for CASSPGTSKETQYF. This chain joins TRBV7-6 and TRBJ2-5; the D gene is possibly TRBD1 (6 bases). Trimming cost V 5 bases and J 3 bases, with 13 bases left between them. The CDR3 sequence is 14 residues long. Germline assignment: CDR1 SGHVS and CDR2 FNYEAQ.

The chain couples TRBV5-1 to TRBJ2-7; 7 nucleotides align to TRBD1. Germline loops: CDR1 SGHRS, CDR2 YFSETQ. This CDR3 is 14 amino acids long. The junction had 12 bases not matched to a gene; V was cut back by 9 bases and J by 3 bases. DNA for the CDR3: TGCGCCAATCCCCCGGGGACAGCGCTCTACGAGCAGTACTTC. This codes for CANPPGTALYEQYF.

The chain is built from TRBV19 and TRBJ2-1; 9 bases are shared with TRBD1. Trimming cost V 6 bases and J 6 bases; bases outside gene matches: 3. The V gene's germline CDR1 is LNHDA and CDR2 SQIVND (reference sequence). The CDR3 is made up of 13 amino acids. The DNA for the CDR3 is TGTGCCAGTAGACAGACAGGGGGCAATGAGCAGTTCTTC. It encodes CASRQTGGNEQFF.

The chain combines TRBV30 with TRBJ1-3; the D gene is possibly TRBD1 (5 bases). Trimming pared 3 bases from V and 0 bases from J, leaving 12 bases between. Germline CDR1 and CDR2: GTSNPN and SVGIG (reference sequence). This CDR3 has 15 amino acids. The CDR3 sequence: CAWRGGLSSGNTIYF. The DNA of the CDR3 is TGTGCCTGGAGGGGGGGTTTATCCTCTGGAAACACCATATATTTT.

The chain uses TRBV2 and TRBJ2-5; D may be TRBD2 (5 bases). The V end lost 7 bases, the J end lost 4 bases, and 10 bases lay between the germline ends. Germline loops: CDR1 SNHLY, CDR2 FYNNEI. The CDR3 has 12 residues. CDR3: CASKASGETQYF. The CDR3 nucleotides are TGTGCCAGCAAGGCCAGCGGAGAGACCCAGTACTTC.

This chain links TRBV25-1 with TRBJ2-5; 11 bases line up with TRBD1. Germline V gene data show CDR1 as MGHDK and CDR2 as SYGVNS. With 5 bases clipped from V and 5 bases from J, the junction kept 10 bases outside the gene matches. The CDR3 totals 16 residues. The CDR3 coding sequence is TGTGCCAGCAGTCCTAACCGCGGGACAGGGGGTGAGACCCAGTACTTC. It translates to CASSPNRGTGGETQYF.

The chain combines TRBV4-1 with TRBJ2-3, with D perhaps matching TRBD1 (6 bases). CDR1 and CDR2 from the germline V gene are MGHRA and YSYEKL. This CDR3 is 14 amino acids long. V lost 3 bases and J lost 4, with 11 bases in between. The CDR3 DNA is TGCGCCAGCAGCCAGAACCCAGGGGCAGATACGCAGTATTTT. Translating gives CASSQNPGADTQYF.

This chain connects TRBV6-1 to TRBJ2-3, with 7 nucleotides matching TRBD1. The germline CDR1 and CDR2 sequences are MNHNS and SASEGT. The CDR3 is 14 amino acids. The V and J ends lost 3 bases and 2 bases, in that order; junction bases with no gene match: 2. The CDR3 DNA is TGTGCCAGCAGTGACAGGGGGACCACAGATACGCAGTATTTT. Its translation is CASSDRGTTDTQYF.

The chain carries TRBV6-1 and TRBJ1-5; D is ambiguous. The CDR3 has 16 amino acids. In germline, CDR1 is MNHNS, CDR2 SASEGT. Trimming removed 4 bases at V and 7 bases at J, with 20 bases between. The CDR3 protein is CASSARGRQAGQPQHF. The CDR3, as DNA: TGTGCCAGCAGTGCCAGAGGGAGGCAGGCTGGGCAGCCCCAGCATTTT.

V usage is TRBV28 and J usage is TRBJ1-5, with 8 bases matching TRBD1. CDR1 MDHEN and CDR2 SYDVKM come from the germline V gene. The V segment lost 1 base and the J segment 6 bases; nucleotides outside the gene matches: 5. There are 15 residues in the CDR3. CDR3 sequence (DNA): TGTGCCAGCAGTTTATTGGCAGGGGGCACTCAGCCCCAGCATTTT. The encoded protein is CASSLLAGGTQPQHF. Filled out from reference TRBV28 and TRBJ1-5, the complete variable domain reads DVKVTQSSRYLVKRTGEKVFLECVQDMDHENMFWYRQDPGLGLRLIYFSYDVKMKEKGDIPEGYSVSREKKERFSLILESASTNQTSMYLCASSLLAGGTQPQHFGDGTRLSIL.

The genes are TRBV5-1 and TRBJ2-5, with no clear D. The V end was cut by 4 bases, the J end by 2 bases, with 3 bases between. The CDR3 consists of 11 residues. Germline assignment: CDR1 SGHRS and CDR2 YFSETQ. CDR3 DNA sequence: TGCGCCAGCAGCCGTCAAGAGACCCAGTACTTC. This translates into CASSRQETQYF.

The J gene is TRBJ2-2, the V gene TRBV5-1, with a weak D call TRBD2 (6 bases). There are 15 residues in the CDR3. Germline values: CDR1 SGHRS, CDR2 YFSETQ. V lost 2 bases to trimming and J lost 1 base, with 9 bases between them. In DNA form, the CDR3 reads TGCGCCAGCAGCTTCGGAGCGGGGAACACCGGGGAGCTGTTTTTT. The encoded protein is CASSFGAGNTGELFF.

The V gene is TRBV9, the J gene TRBJ2-5; 11 nucleotides align to TRBD2. The CDR3 extends over 15 amino acids. Germline V CDR1 and CDR2: SGDLS, YYNGEE. Germline trimming cut 3 bases from V and 4 bases from J; bases unmatched to any gene: 5. The CDR3 sequence is CASSGPSGGTETQYF. In DNA form, the CDR3 reads TGTGCCAGCAGCGGACCTAGCGGGGGGACAGAGACCCAGTACTTC. The full variable domain, completed using reference TRBV9 and TRBJ2-5, is DSGVTQTPKHLITATGQRVTLRCSPRSGDLSVYWYQQSLDQGLQFLIQYYNGEERAKGNILERFSAQQFPDLHSELNLSSLELGDSALYFCASSGPSGGTETQYFGPGTRLLVL.

The chain recombines TRBV5-1 with TRBJ1-4; D possibly corresponds to TRBD1 (5 bases). V lost 0 bases and J 7 bases, leaving 13 bases between the germline ends. CDR1 SGHRS and CDR2 YFSETQ come from the germline V gene. The CDR3 covers 15 residues. DNA of the CDR3: TGCGCCAGCAGCTTGGCTCAGGGAAGGGGTGAAAAACTGTTTTTT. This gives the protein CASSLAQGRGEKLFF.

This sequence joins TRBV6-1 and TRBJ2-7; 9 bases are shared with TRBD1. The CDR3 is 15 residues long. Germline trimming cut 4 bases from V and 3 bases from J; bases unmatched to any gene: 7. Germline V gene sequence: CDR1 MNHNS, CDR2 SASEGT. Here the CDR3 reads CASSVGTGSVYEQYF. CDR3 bases: TGTGCCAGCAGTGTAGGGACAGGGTCAGTCTACGAGCAGTACTTC.

The chain combines TRBV4-3 with TRBJ1-3, with D perhaps matching TRBD1 (6 bases). Looked up from germline, CDR1 is LGHNA and CDR2 is YSLEER. The CDR3 consists of 17 residues. V was clipped by 3 bases and J by 9 bases, with 24 bases between them. The CDR3 DNA reads as TGCGCCAGCAGCCAGTCGATCGCCCAGGGGCCCGGAGTCACCATATATTTT. This codes for CASSQSIAQGPGVTIYF.

The genes are TRBV5-5 and TRBJ2-2, with D perhaps matching TRBD2 (7 bases). The CDR3 runs to 17 residues. The germline V gene has CDR1 SGHKS and CDR2 YYEKEE (reference sequence). Trimming cost V 2 bases and J 4 bases, with 18 bases left between them. The CDR3 sequence is CASSFTGGGPSTGELFF. CDR3 nucleotide sequence: TGTGCCAGCAGCTTCACGGGGGGCGGACCGAGCACCGGGGAGCTGTTTTTT.

This chain connects TRBV27 to TRBJ2-7, with 13 bases fitting TRBD2. Germline V lookup: CDR1 MNHEY, CDR2 SMNVEV (reference sequence). The CDR3 totals 15 residues. Trimming removed 3 bases from V and 3 bases from J; junction bases left unmatched: 2. The CDR3 spells CASSLTSGGSYEQYF. In DNA, the CDR3 is TGTGCCAGCAGTTTGACTAGCGGGGGGAGCTACGAGCAGTACTTC.